This TCR beta chain was sequenced for a study of blood T cell dynamics during melanoma immunotherapy. In the study overall: Metastatic melanoma patients received first-line pembrolizumab or nivolumab plus ipilimumab. General observations from the study: Whether repertoire-driving clones were melanoma-specific could not be determined.

The CDR3 totals 14 residues. Germline CDR1 reads MDHEN; CDR2 reads SYDVKM. V was clipped by 7 bases and J by 2 bases; unmatched bases: 5. A fixed DNA input of 300 to 350 ng was used per bulk PBMC sample. The protocol was immunoSEQ multiplex PCR, while the TCRdb copy is restricted to in-frame clones and leaves out a portion. Of over 9,500 clones listed, more than 70% are singletons. Described time point: week 3, after first cycle of checkpoint inhibitor. Blood was drawn before treatment and at week 3 after checkpoint blockade. This clone showed up just a few times. Its antigen is not known. The sample consisted of blood, taken from a patient treated with checkpoint blockade. This TCR came from a human donor with melanoma. This chain links TRBV28 with TRBJ2-1; 7 bases line up with TRBD1. The CDR3 spells CASTPGTAYNEQFF. The CDR3 DNA sequence: TGTGCCAGCACCCCCGGGACAGCCTACAATGAGCAGTTCTTC.